A selection of T cell receptor beta chains follows, all from one sample in a study of blood T cells in healthy people across ages. MiXCR, run by TCRdb on the 5' RACE reads, gives a single entry per CDR3 protein. The sample has 1.6 million or so distinct CDR3 sequences, roughly 32% seen once; the top ten hold about 10%. The sequenced sample consisted of blood. The receptors were sampled from a woman in her twenties or thirties in good health. CDR3s include the opening cysteine and the closing phenylalanine or tryptophan. A D gene is named only where the DNA matches it firmly. Clone size, where shown, is once, few, many, or a class for clones that have expanded.

few	-	TRBV12-3/TRBV12-4	TRBJ1-4	TGTGCCAGCAGTTTGTGGGATGAAAAACTGTTTTTT	CASSLWDEKLFF
-	-	TRBV3-1	TRBJ2-3	TGTGCCAGCAGCCAAGATAGGACTCCTCGGGGCACAGATACGCAGTATTTT	CASSQDRTPRGTDTQYF
few	-	TRBV4-1	TRBJ2-1	TGCGCCAGCAGCCAAGATAACACAGGGCGTAACAATGAGCAGTTCTTC	CASSQDNTGRNNEQFF
-	TRBD1	TRBV3-1	TRBJ1-6	TGTGCCAGCGCTTACCGGGACAGGGATTCACCCCTCCACTTT	CASAYRDRDSPLHF
once	-	TRBV7-8	TRBJ2-1	TGTGCCAGCAGCCCGGACGCGAAAAGGGGCAATGAGCAGTTCTTC	CASSPDAKRGNEQFF
-	TRBD1	TRBV5-6	TRBJ1-5	TGTGCCAGCAGCTTTTGGGACAGAAGTCAGCCCCAGCATTTT	CASSFWDRSQPQHF
-	-	TRBV18	TRBJ2-2	TGTGCCAGCTCACCACGCCTAGGGAACACCGGGGAGCTGTTTTTT	CASSPRLGNTGELFF
few	TRBD2	TRBV7-2	TRBJ2-1	TGTGCCAGCAGCTTAGCCCCAGTGTCTAGCGGCTCCGACAATGAGCAGTTCTTC	CASSLAPVSSGSDNEQFF
-	-	TRBV14	TRBJ2-7	TGTGCCAGCAGCGCCCGGGACGGTGTCTACGAGCAGTACTTC	CASSARDGVYEQYF
-	TRBD2	TRBV15	TRBJ2-5	TGTGCCACCAGCAGGGGACTAGCGGGAAATCAAGAGACCCAGTACTTC	CATSRGLAGNQETQYF
-	TRBD2	TRBV20-1	TRBJ2-5	TGCAGTGCTAGAGGCCCCCCCGAGCGGGGGATGGAGACCCAGTACTTC	CSARGPPERGMETQYF
few	-	TRBV18	TRBJ1-3	TGTGCCAGCTCACCCTGGGTCTCTGGAAACACCATATATTTT	CASSPWVSGNTIYF
few	-	TRBV20-1	TRBJ2-5	TGCAGTGCTTATCCTGACACGTACCAAGAGACCCAGTACTTC	CSAYPDTYQETQYF
-	-	TRBV18	TRBJ2-5	TGTGCCAGCTCAACCATCAGACAGGAGACCCAGTACTTC	CASSTIRQETQYF
few	TRBD2	TRBV7-8	TRBJ2-1	TGTGCCAGCAGCTTAGACCGGGGGGGCCTCGATGAGCAGTTCTTC	CASSLDRGGLDEQFF
-	-	TRBV6-4	TRBJ1-5	TGTGCCAGCAGTCGCAGCAGAAGAAGCAATCAGCCCCAGCATTTT	CASSRSRRSNQPQHF
-	-	TRBV15	TRBJ2-3	TGTGCCACCAGCAGAGATCGGATCTCTAGCACAGATACGCAGTATTTT	CATSRDRISSTDTQYF
few	TRBD2	TRBV9	TRBJ2-1	TGTGCCAGCAGCGTGCTAGCGGGGGGGATTAATGAGCAGTTCTTC	CASSVLAGGINEQFF
-	TRBD1	TRBV4-1	TRBJ2-5	TGCACCAGCAGCCTTCGACAGGGGAGGTATGAGACCCAGTACTTC	CTSSLRQGRYETQYF
-	-	TRBV27	TRBJ2-1	TGTGCCAGCAGTTTTCGTATTCCCCAAGGGCTTTGCAATGAGCAGTTCTTC	CASSFRIPQGLCNEQFF
few	TRBD1	TRBV11-2	TRBJ2-3	TGTGCCAGCAGCCCAGGGGTGGGACAGGGAGAAAATACGCAGTATTTT	CASSPGVGQGENTQYF
-	-	TRBV6-5	TRBJ2-7	TGTGCCAGCAGTTGCTCCGCAGGGCCCTCCTACGAGCAGTACTTC	CASSCSAGPSYEQYF
many	-	TRBV12-3/TRBV12-4	TRBJ1-5	TGTGCCAGCAGTTTAATGAATCAGCCCCAGCATTTT	CASSLMNQPQHF
-	-	TRBV20-1	TRBJ1-5	TGTAGTGCTAGAGATCTAAGGAGCAATCAGCCCCAGCATTTT	CSARDLRSNQPQHF
few	-	TRBV20-1	TRBJ1-6	TGCAGTGCGCCCGACCCCGGGGCCCTTTCCCGAGGGCCCCTCCACTTT	CSAPDPGALSRGPLHF
few	-	TRBV7-2	TRBJ2-1	TGTGCCAGCAGCACCGCCCTTCGGCATGAGCAGTTCTTC	CASSTALRHEQFF
many	-	TRBV28	TRBJ2-5	TGTGCCAGCACTTCCTTCGTCCGGGGTGGAGAGACCCAGTACTTC	CASTSFVRGGETQYF
many	-	TRBV7-9	TRBJ2-7	TGTGCCAGCAGCCCTGGGACAAGCAACGAGCAGTACTTC	CASSPGTSNEQYF
-	TRBD2	TRBV20-1	TRBJ2-1	TGCAGTGCTAGGGGACCCGGACTAGCGGCCCCCGGGGTCCTTAGTGAGCAGTTCTTC	CSARGPGLAAPGVLSEQFF
few	TRBD1	TRBV6-2/TRBV6-3	TRBJ2-1	TGTGCCAGCAGTACCCCAGGGGGACATGAGCAGTTCTTC	CASSTPGGHEQFF
-	TRBD2	TRBV27	TRBJ2-3	TGTGCCAGCAGCCCCGGGACTAGCGGGATGCGAGATACGCGGTATTTT	CASSPGTSGMRDTRYF
many	-	TRBV29-1	TRBJ2-7	TGCAGCGTTGAGGTCGTGGCCTCGAGGGAGCAGTACTTC	CSVEVVASREQYF
few	TRBD2	TRBV30	TRBJ2-1	TGTGCCTGGACGGCAGTAGCGGGGGACAATGAGCAGTTCTTC	CAWTAVAGDNEQFF
many	-	TRBV4-1	TRBJ2-1	TGCGCCAGCAGCCAAGTCACAGGGAACAATGAGCAGTTCTTC	CASSQVTGNNEQFF
once	-	TRBV28	TRBJ2-2	TGTGCCAGCAGTATTACCCCAGGGGCGAACACCGGGGAGCTGTTTTTT	CASSITPGANTGELFF
-	-	TRBV20-1	TRBJ1-6	TGCAGTGCTAGGATCGCCGGGACTGGGGGACGGTCACCCCTCCACTTT	CSARIAGTGGRSPLHF
few	-	TRBV5-1	TRBJ2-3	TGCGCCAGCAGCTTGTACCGGGGAGATACGCAGTATTTT	CASSLYRGDTQYF
-	-	TRBV3-1	TRBJ2-7	TGTGCCAGCAGCCAAGCCTGGGGATACAACTACGAGCAGTACTTC	CASSQAWGYNYEQYF
-	TRBD2	TRBV2	TRBJ2-7	TGTGCCAGCAGTGGACCCCTAGCGGGATCAAATTACGAGCAGTACTTC	CASSGPLAGSNYEQYF
-	TRBD1	TRBV5-8	TRBJ2-3	TGTGCCAGCAGCTTTTTCCCGGGACAGGGCCCTAGGGCGCAGTATTTT	CASSFFPGQGPRAQYF
-	-	TRBV20-1	TRBJ1-6	TGCAGTGCTAGAGATTACAGGGAAGATAATTCACCCCTCCACTTT	CSARDYREDNSPLHF
few	-	TRBV7-9	TRBJ1-2	TGTGCCAGCAGCTTGAGGGTGCAGGGCTATGGCTACACCTTC	CASSLRVQGYGYTF
few	-	TRBV29-1	TRBJ1-2	TGCAGCACCTACGATGGGGCAGGAGGCTACACCTTC	CSTYDGAGGYTF
few	-	TRBV9	TRBJ2-3	TGTGCCAGCAGCGTAGCCCCGGGGACAAGCACAGATACGCAGTATTTT	CASSVAPGTSTDTQYF
few	-	TRBV7-2	TRBJ1-6	TGTGCCAGCAGCCCTCAGGTCTATAATTCACCCCTCCACTTT	CASSPQVYNSPLHF
-	TRBD1	TRBV12-3/TRBV12-4	TRBJ2-4	TGTGCCAGCAGTTTAAAGGGGACAGGGGAAGAGGAGGAGAAAAACATTCAGTACTTC	CASSLKGTGEEEEKNIQYF
many	-	TRBV4-1	TRBJ2-7	TGCGCCAGCAGCCACGCTACGACAGGAAGCTCCTACGAGCAGTACTTC	CASSHATTGSSYEQYF
few	-	TRBV27	TRBJ2-7	TGTGCCAGCAGATCGATTCGATCCTACGAGCAGTACTTC	CASRSIRSYEQYF
many	-	TRBV30	TRBJ2-1	TGTGCCTGGGTGAGTCGCAATGAGCAGTTCTTC	CAWVSRNEQFF
-	TRBD2	TRBV7-7	TRBJ2-1	TGTGCCAGCGGCTTACGAGGTGTGGCGGAGACTAGCGGACCGAGGGATGAGCAGTTCTTC	CASGLRGVAETSGPRDEQFF
few	-	TRBV20-1	TRBJ1-5	TGCAGTGCTAGAGATCTCAGCGGGGGTGGGCAGCCCCAGCATTTT	CSARDLSGGGQPQHF
few	-	TRBV19	TRBJ1-5	TGTGCCAGTAGTACCCTTTTGACAGCATATAGCAATCAGCCCCAGCATTTT	CASSTLLTAYSNQPQHF
-	TRBD1	TRBV10-3	TRBJ1-1	TGTGCCATCGGGGGAGGGGGCGTCCGCACTGAAGCTTTCTTT	CAIGGGGVRTEAFF
-	-	TRBV12-3/TRBV12-4	TRBJ2-2	TGTGCCAGCCATCCGTTGGGGCCGAACACCGGGGAGCTGTTTTTT	CASHPLGPNTGELFF